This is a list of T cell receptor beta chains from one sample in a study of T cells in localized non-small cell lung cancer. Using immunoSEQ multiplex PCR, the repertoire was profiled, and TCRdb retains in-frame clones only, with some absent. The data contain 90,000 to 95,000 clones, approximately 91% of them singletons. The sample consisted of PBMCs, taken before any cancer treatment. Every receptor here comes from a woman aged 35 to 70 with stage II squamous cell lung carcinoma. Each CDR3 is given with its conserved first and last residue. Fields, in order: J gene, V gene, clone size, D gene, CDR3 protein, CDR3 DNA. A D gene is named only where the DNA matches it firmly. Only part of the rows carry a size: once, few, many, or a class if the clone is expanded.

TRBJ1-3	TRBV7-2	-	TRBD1	CASSRDRVPGNTIYF	TGTGCCAGCAGCCGGGACAGGGTCCCCGGAAACACCATATATTTT
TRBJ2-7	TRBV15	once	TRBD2	CATSSVNGGTYEQYF	TGTGCCACCAGCAGTGTAAACGGGGGGACCTACGAGCAGTACTTC
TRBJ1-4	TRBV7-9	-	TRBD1	CASSLELDRVEKLFF	TGTGCCAGCAGCTTAGAATTGGACAGGGTTGAAAAACTGTTTTTT
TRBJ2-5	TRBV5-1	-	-	CASSFNPGETQYF	TGCGCCAGCAGCTTTAATCCGGGGGAGACCCAGTACTTC
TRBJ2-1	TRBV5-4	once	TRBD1	CASSIPGQNYNEQFF	TGTGCCAGCAGCATTCCGGGACAGAACTACAATGAGCAGTTCTTC
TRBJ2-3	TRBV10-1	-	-	CASSEKRATDTQYF	TGCGCCAGCAGTGAAAAGCGAGCCACAGATACGCAGTATTTT
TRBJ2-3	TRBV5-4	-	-	CASSFGQGSDTQYF	TGTGCCAGCAGCTTCGGGCAGGGGTCAGATACGCAGTATTTT
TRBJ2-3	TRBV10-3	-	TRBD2	CATGLTSGGTDTQYF	TGTGCCACGGGCCTAACTAGCGGGGGCACAGATACGCAGTATTTT
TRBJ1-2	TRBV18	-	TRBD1	CASSPPVGQGGGYGYTF	TGTGCCAGCTCACCCCCAGTGGGACAGGGAGGAGGCTATGGCTACACCTTC
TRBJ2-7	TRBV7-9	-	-	CASSSGTTTYEQYF	TGTGCCAGCAGTTCCGGGACAACTACCTACGAGCAGTACTTC
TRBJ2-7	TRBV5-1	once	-	CASSLGGYEQYF	TGCGCCAGCAGCTTGGGGGGCTACGAGCAGTACTTC
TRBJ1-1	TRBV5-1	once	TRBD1	CASSPRQGRATEAFF	TGCGCCAGCAGCCCGCGACAGGGCCGGGCCACTGAAGCTTTCTTT
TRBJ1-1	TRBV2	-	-	CASIRQPGGAFF	TGTGCCAGCATTCGCCAGCCAGGCGGAGCTTTCTTT
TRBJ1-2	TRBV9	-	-	CASTQSGASANYGYTF	TGTGCCAGCACCCAGAGCGGGGCGTCAGCTAACTATGGCTACACCTTC
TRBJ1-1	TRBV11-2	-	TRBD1	CASSPSDRVAFF	TGTGCCAGCAGCCCATCGGACAGGGTAGCTTTCTTT
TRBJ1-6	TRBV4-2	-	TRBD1	CASSQGDRVNSPLHF	TGTGCCAGCAGCCAAGGTGACAGGGTTAATTCACCCCTCCACTTT
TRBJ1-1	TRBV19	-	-	CASSIGGFWAGHTEAFF	TGTGCCAGTAGTATAGGGGGTTTTTGGGCTGGACACACTGAAGCTTTCTTT
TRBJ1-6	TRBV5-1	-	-	CASSLRLRTSPLHF	TGCGCCAGCAGCTTGCGTCTGCGAACCTCACCCCTCCACTTT
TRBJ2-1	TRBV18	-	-	CASSPAGPSYNEQFF	TGTGCCAGCTCACCGGCGGGGCCGTCCTACAATGAGCAGTTCTTC
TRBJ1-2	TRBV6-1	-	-	CASSAQGRLNGYTF	TGTGCCAGCAGTGCTCAGGGGAGACTAAATGGCTACACCTTC
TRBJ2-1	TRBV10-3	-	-	CAISGSLGGSVDEQFF	TGTGCCATCAGTGGATCTCTCGGGGGAAGTGTTGATGAGCAGTTCTTC
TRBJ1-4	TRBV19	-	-	CASSIGGVNEKLFF	TGTGCCAGTAGTATAGGGGGCGTTAATGAAAAACTGTTTTTT
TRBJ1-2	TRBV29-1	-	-	CSAFGGGGYTF	TGCAGCGCTTTTGGAGGAGGTGGCTACACCTTC
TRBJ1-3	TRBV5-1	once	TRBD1	CASSSDRISGNTIYF	TGCGCCAGCAGCTCGGACAGGATCTCTGGAAACACCATATATTTT
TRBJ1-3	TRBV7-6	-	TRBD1	CASSRTGGLSGNTIYF	TGTGCCAGCAGTCGGACAGGGGGCCTCTCTGGAAACACCATATATTTT
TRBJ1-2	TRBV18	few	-	CASSTGPPGYTF	TGTGCCAGCTCGACCGGGCCACCTGGATACACCTTC
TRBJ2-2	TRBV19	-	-	CASNSVAGVANTGELFF	TGTGCCAGTAACTCGGTGGCAGGGGTCGCGAACACCGGGGAGCTGTTTTTT
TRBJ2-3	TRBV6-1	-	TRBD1	CASSVQGSTDTQYF	TGTGCCAGCAGTGTACAGGGGAGCACAGATACGCAGTATTTT
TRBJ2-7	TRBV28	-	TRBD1	CASSSQGVVSHEQYF	TGTGCCAGCAGCTCACAGGGGGTAGTCTCCCACGAGCAGTACTTC
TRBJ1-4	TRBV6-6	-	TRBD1	CASSSPGQGGEKLFF	TGTGCCAGCAGTTCGCCGGGACAGGGAGGGGAAAAACTGTTTTTT
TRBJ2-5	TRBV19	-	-	CASMRAGQGQETQYF	TGTGCCAGTATGAGGGCTGGGCAGGGCCAAGAGACCCAGTACTTC
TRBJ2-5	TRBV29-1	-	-	CSVVEGPETQYF	TGCAGCGTTGTGGAGGGGCCGGAGACCCAGTACTTC
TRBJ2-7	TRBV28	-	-	CASSLFGRGEQYF	TGTGCCAGCAGTTTATTTGGTCGAGGGGAGCAGTACTTC
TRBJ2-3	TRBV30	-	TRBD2	CAWASSGRFDTQYF	TGTGCCTGGGCCTCTAGCGGGAGGTTTGATACGCAGTATTTT
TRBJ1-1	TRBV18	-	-	CASSRTGTNTEAFF	TGTGCCAGCTCACGTACAGGGACGAACACTGAAGCTTTCTTT